This T cell receptor (beta chain) was sequenced for a study of blood T cell repertoires in COVID-19. V lost 2 bases to trimming and J lost 6 bases; unmatched junction nucleotides: 2. CDR1 is MNHEY, CDR2 SVGAGI, per germline. The CDR3 runs to 13 residues. Assay: immunoSEQ multiplex PCR; the TCRdb copy retains only in-frame clones and omits some. This sample carries some 200,000 clones, 70% to 90% of them seen once, and the ten largest clones take around 2.3%. The sample taken for sequencing was peripheral blood. The sequence derives from a man in his forties or fifties with active or convalescent COVID-19. The V gene is TRBV6-5, the J gene TRBJ1-2; 8 bases are shared with TRBD1. This CDR3 is CASSYGQGDGYTF. Written as DNA, the CDR3 is TGTGCCAGCAGTTACGGACAGGGCGATGGCTACACCTTC.